This T cell receptor (beta chain) was recovered during a study of T cell responses to AZD1222 COVID-19 vaccine. General study findings and limits: AZD1222 recipients seropositive at baseline numbered only 5 to 7. The study found vaccine-associated CD4 TCRs spanning spike, dominant at 160-218 and 743-854. Clonal diversity may have been underestimated in mostly white British donors.

The CDR3 has 12 residues. V lost 4 bases and J 5 bases, leaving 11 bases between the germline ends. Germline loops: CDR1 SQVTM, CDR2 ANQGSEA. Pooled together were second doses at about 4 or about 12 weeks. This table comes from immunoSEQ multiplex PCR, and its TCRdb copy is limited to in-frame clones, with some not included. Found here are 150,000 or so clones, about 91% of them singletons; the top ten hold under 4%. A word on this clone: Antigen unknown.

The V call is TRBV29-1, the J call TRBJ2-5; a weak D match, TRBD2 (6 bases). The sample in question was peripheral blood, obtained 28 days after the second AZD1222 dose. This TCR was sampled from an adult who received the AZD1222 COVID-19 vaccine. The CDR3 DNA is TGCAGCGTTGCACAAAGCGGGGAGACCCAGTACTTC. Amino acid sequence: CSVAQSGETQYF.